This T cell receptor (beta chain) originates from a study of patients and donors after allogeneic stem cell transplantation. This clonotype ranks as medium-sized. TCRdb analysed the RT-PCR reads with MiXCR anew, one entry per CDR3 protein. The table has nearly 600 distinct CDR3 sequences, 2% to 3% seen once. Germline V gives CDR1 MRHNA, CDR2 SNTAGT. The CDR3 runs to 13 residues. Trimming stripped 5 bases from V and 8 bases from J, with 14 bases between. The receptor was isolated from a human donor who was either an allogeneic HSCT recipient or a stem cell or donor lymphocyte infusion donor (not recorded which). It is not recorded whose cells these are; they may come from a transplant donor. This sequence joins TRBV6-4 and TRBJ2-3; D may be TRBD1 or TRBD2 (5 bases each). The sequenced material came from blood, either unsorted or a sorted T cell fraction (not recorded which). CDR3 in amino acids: CASSRTLGGTQYF. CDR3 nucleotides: TGTGCCAGCAGTCGGACGCTTGGGGGTACGCAGTATTTT.